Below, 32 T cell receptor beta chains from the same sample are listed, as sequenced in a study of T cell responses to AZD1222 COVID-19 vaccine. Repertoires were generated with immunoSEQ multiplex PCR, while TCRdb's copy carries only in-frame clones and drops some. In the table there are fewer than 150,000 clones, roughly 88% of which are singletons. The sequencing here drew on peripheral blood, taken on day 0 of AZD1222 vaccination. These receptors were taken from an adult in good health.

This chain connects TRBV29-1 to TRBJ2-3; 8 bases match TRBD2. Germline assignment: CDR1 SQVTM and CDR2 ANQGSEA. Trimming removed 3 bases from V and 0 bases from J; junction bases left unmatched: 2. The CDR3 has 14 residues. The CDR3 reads CSVDRGGSTDTQYF. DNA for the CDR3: TGCAGCGTTGATCGCGGGGGGAGCACAGATACGCAGTATTTT.

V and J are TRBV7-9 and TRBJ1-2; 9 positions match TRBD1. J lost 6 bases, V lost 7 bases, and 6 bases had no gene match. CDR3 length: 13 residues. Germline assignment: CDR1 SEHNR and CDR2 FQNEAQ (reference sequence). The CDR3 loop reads CASIRTGVDGYTF. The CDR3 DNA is TGTGCCAGCATCCGGACAGGGGTGGATGGCTACACCTTC.

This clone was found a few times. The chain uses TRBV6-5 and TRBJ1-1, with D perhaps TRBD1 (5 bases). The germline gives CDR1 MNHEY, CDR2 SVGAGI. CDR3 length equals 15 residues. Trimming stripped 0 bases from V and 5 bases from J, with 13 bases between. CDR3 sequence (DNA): TGTGCCAGCAGTTACTCGGAGACGCCAGGGACTGAAGCTTTCTTT. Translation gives CASSYSETPGTEAFF.

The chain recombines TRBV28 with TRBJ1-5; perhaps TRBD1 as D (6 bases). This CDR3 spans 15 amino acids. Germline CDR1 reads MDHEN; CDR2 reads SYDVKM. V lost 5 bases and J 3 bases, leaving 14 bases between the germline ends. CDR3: CASSAMDSFNQPQHF. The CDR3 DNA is TGTGCCAGCAGTGCCATGGACAGTTTCAATCAGCCCCAGCATTTT.

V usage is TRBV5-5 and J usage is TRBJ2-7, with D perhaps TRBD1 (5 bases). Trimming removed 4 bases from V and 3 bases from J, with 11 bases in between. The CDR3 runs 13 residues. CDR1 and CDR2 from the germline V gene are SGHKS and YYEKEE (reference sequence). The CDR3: CASSAPQGYEQYF. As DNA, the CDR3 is TGTGCCAGCAGCGCGCCGCAGGGCTACGAGCAGTACTTC.

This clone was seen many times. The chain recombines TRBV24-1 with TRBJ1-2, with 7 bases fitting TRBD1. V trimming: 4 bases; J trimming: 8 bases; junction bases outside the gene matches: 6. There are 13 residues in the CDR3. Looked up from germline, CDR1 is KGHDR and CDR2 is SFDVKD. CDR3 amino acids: CATSEPQGEGYTF. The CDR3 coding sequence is TGTGCCACCAGTGAACCGCAGGGGGAAGGCTACACCTTC.

CDR3 nucleotides: TGTGCCAGCACCGGGACAGGATTGGGGCCCCAGCATTTT. Translated, it gives CASTGTGLGPQHF. The chain uses TRBV12-3 or TRBV12-4 and TRBJ1-5; TRBD1 matches at 8 bases. This CDR3 comprises 13 residues. J lost 9 bases, V lost 7 bases, and 8 bases had no gene match.

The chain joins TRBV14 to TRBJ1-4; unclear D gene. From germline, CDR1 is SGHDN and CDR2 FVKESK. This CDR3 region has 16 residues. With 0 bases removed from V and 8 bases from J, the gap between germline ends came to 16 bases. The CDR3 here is CASSQELGLGKEKLFF. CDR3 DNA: TGTGCCAGCAGCCAAGAATTGGGCCTTGGGAAGGAAAAACTGTTTTTT.

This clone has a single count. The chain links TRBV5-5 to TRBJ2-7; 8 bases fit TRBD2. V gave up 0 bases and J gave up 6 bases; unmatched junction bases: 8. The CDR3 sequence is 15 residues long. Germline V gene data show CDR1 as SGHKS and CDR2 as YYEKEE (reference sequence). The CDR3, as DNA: TGTGCCAGCAGCTTGGCCTCGCGGGGGGCAGGCGAGCAGTACTTC. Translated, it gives CASSLASRGAGEQYF.

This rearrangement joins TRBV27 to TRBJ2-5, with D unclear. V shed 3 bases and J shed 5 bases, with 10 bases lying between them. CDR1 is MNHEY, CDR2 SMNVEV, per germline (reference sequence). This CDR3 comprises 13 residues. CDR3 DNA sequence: TGTGCCAGCAGTTTTTACCTCGGGGAGACCCAGTACTTC. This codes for CASSFYLGETQYF.

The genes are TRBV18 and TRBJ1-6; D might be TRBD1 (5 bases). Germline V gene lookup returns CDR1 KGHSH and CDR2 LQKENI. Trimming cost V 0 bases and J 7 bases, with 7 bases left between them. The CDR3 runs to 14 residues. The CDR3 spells CASSPPGENSPLHF. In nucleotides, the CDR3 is TGTGCCAGCTCACCACCGGGGGAGAATTCACCCCTCCACTTT. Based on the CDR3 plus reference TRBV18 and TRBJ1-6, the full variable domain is NAGVMQNPRHLVRRRGQEARLRCSPMKGHSHVYWYRQLPEEGLKFMVYLQKENIIDESGMPKERFSAEFPKEGPSILRIQQVVRGDSAAYFCASSPPGENSPLHFGNGTRLTVT.

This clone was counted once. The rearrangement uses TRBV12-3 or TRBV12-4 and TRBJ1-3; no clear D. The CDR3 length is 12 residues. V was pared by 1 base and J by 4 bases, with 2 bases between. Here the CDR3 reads CASSLEGNTIYF. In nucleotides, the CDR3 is TGTGCCAGCAGTTTAGAAGGAAACACCATATATTTT.

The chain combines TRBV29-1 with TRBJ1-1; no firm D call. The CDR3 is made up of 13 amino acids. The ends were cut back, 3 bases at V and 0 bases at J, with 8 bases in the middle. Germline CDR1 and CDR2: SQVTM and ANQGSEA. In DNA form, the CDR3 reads TGCAGCGTTGATAGGGAAATGAACACTGAAGCTTTCTTT. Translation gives CSVDREMNTEAFF.

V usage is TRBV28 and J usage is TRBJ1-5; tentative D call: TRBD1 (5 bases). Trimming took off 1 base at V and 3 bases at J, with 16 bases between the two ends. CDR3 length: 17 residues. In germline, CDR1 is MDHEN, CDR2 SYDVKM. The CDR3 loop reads CASSLSGTRKNNQPQHF. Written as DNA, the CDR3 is TGTGCCAGCAGTTTATCCGGGACCCGAAAGAACAATCAGCCCCAGCATTTT.

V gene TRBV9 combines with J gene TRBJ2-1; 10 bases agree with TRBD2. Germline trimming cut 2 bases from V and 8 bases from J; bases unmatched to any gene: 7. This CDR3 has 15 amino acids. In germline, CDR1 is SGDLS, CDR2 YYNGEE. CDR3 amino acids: CASSVERGGPHEQFF. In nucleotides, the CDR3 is TGTGCCAGCAGCGTCGAGCGGGGGGGCCCGCATGAGCAGTTCTTC.

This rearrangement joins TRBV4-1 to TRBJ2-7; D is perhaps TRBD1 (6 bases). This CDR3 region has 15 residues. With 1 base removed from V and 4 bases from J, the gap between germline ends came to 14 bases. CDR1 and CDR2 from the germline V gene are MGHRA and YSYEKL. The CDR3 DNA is TGCGCCAGCAGCCAAGCCACCGGGACAAGGTACGAGCAGTACTTC. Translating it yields CASSQATGTRYEQYF.

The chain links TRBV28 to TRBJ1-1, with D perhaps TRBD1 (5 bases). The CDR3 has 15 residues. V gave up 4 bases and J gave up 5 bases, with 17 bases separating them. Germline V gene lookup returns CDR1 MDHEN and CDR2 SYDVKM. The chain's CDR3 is CASSSGRRGGTEAFF. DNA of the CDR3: TGTGCCAGCAGTTCTGGCCGTCGGGGGGGGACTGAAGCTTTCTTT.

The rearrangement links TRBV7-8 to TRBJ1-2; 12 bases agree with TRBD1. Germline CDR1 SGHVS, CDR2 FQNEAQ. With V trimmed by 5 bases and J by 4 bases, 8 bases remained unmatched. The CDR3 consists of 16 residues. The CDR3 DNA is TGTGCCAGCAGCCGCCCCGGGACAGGGGGCAGCTATGGCTACACCTTC. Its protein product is CASSRPGTGGSYGYTF.

The CDR3 DNA is TGCAGTGGATGGGACCTGCGAAGCTACACCTTC. Amino acids: CSGWDLRSYTF. This sequence joins TRBV20-1 and TRBJ1-2; the D gene is possibly TRBD1 (5 bases). V lost 7 bases and J 9 bases, leaving 15 bases between the germline ends. This CDR3 is built from 11 residues. Germline assignment: CDR1 DFQATT and CDR2 SNEGSKA (reference sequence).

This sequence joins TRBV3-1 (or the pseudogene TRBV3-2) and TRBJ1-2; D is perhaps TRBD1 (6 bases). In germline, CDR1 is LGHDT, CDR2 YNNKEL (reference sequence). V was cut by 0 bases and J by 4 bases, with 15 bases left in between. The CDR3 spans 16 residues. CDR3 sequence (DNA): TGTGCCAGCAGCCAAGATTGGGTGACAGGTCTCTATGGCTACACCTTC. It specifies CASSQDWVTGLYGYTF.

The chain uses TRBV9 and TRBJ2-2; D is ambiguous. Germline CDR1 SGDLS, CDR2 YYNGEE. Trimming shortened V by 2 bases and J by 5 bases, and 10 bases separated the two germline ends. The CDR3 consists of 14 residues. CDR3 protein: CASSVDVGTGELFF. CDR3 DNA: TGTGCCAGCAGCGTTGATGTGGGTACCGGGGAGCTGTTTTTT.

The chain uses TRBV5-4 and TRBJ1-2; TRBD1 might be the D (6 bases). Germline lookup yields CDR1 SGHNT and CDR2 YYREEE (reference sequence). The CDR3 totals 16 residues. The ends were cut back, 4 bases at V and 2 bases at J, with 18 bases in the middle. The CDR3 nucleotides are TGTGCCAGCAGCCGCGGGGCAGGGGCAGAGAACTATGGCTACACCTTC. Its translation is CASSRGAGAENYGYTF.

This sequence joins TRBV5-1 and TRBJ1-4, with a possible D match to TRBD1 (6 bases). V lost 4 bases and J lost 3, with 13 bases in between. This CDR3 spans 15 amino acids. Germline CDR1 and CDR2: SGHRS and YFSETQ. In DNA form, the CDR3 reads TGCGCCAGCAGCGCAGGGGTGCAGGCTAATGAAAAACTGTTTTTT. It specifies CASSAGVQANEKLFF. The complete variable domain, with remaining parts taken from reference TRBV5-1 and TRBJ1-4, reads KAGVTQTPRYLIKTRGQQVTLSCSPISGHRSVSWYQQTPGQGLQFLFEYFSETQRNKGNFPGRFSGRQFSNSRSEMNVSTLELGDSALYLCASSAGVQANEKLFFGSGTQLSVL.

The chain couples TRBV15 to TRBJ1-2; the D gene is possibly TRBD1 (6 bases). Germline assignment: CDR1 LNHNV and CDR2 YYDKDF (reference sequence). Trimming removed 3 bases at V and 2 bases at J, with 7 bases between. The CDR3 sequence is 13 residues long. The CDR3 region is CATSSGTNYGYTF. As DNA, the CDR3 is TGTGCCACCAGCAGCGGGACAAACTATGGCTACACCTTC. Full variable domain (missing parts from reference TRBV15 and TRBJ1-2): DAMVIQNPRYQVTQFGKPVTLSCSQTLNHNVMYWYQQKSSQAPKLLFHYYDKDFNNEADTPDNFQSRRPNTSFCFLDIRSPGLGDTAMYLCATSSGTNYGYTFGSGTRLTVV.

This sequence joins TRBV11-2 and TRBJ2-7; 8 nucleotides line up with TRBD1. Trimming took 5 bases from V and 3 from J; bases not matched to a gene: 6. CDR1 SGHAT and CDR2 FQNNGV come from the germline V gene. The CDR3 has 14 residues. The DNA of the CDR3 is TGTGCCAGCAGCCCCAGACAGGGGTACTACGAGCAGTACTTC. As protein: CASSPRQGYYEQYF.

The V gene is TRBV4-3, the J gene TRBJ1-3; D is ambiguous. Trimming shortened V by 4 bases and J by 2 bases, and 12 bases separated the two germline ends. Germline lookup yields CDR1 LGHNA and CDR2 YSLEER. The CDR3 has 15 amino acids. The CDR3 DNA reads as TGCGCCAGCAGCCCCAGATCGGGGACTGGAAACACCATATATTTT. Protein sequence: CASSPRSGTGNTIYF.

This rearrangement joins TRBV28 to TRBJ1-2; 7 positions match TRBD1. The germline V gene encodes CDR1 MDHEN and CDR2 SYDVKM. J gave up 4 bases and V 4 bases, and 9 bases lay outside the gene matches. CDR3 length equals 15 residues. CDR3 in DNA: TGTGCCAGCAGTTCCACAGGGGCGGGCTTCTATGGCTACACCTTC. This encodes CASSSTGAGFYGYTF.

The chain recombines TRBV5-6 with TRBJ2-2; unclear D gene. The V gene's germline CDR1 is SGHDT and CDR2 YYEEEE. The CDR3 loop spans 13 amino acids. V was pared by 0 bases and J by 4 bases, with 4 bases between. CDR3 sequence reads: CASSLAITGELFF. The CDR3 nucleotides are TGTGCCAGCAGCTTGGCCATCACCGGGGAGCTGTTTTTT. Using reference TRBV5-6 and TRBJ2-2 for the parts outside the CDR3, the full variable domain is DAGVTQSPTHLIKTRGQQVTLRCSPKSGHDTVSWYQQALGQGPQFIFQYYEEEERQRGNFPDRFSGHQFPNYSSELNVNALLLGDSALYLCASSLAITGELFFGEGSRLTVL.

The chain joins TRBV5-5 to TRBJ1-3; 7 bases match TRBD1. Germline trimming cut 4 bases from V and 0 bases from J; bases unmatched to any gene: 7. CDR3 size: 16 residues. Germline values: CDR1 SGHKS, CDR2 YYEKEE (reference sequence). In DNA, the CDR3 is TGTGCCAGCAGCACCCCGGGACAGATCTCTGGAAACACCATATATTTT. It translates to CASSTPGQISGNTIYF.

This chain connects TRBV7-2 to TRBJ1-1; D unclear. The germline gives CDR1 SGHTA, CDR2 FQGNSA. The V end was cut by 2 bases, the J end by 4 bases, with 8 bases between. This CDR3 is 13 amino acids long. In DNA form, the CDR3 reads TGTGCCAGCAGCTTACCCACACGCACTGAAGCTTTCTTT. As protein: CASSLPTRTEAFF.

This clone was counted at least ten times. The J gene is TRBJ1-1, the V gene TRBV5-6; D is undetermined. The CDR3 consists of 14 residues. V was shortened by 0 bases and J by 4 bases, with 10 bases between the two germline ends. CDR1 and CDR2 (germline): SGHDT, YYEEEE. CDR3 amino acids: CASSLASGSTEAFF. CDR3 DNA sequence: TGTGCCAGCAGCTTGGCCAGTGGAAGCACTGAAGCTTTCTTT.

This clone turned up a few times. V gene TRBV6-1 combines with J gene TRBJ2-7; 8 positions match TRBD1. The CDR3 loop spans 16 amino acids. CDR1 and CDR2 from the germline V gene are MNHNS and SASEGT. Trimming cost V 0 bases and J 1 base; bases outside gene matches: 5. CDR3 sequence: CASSEARQGMSYEQYF. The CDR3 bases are TGTGCCAGCAGTGAAGCCAGACAGGGGATGTCCTACGAGCAGTACTTC.